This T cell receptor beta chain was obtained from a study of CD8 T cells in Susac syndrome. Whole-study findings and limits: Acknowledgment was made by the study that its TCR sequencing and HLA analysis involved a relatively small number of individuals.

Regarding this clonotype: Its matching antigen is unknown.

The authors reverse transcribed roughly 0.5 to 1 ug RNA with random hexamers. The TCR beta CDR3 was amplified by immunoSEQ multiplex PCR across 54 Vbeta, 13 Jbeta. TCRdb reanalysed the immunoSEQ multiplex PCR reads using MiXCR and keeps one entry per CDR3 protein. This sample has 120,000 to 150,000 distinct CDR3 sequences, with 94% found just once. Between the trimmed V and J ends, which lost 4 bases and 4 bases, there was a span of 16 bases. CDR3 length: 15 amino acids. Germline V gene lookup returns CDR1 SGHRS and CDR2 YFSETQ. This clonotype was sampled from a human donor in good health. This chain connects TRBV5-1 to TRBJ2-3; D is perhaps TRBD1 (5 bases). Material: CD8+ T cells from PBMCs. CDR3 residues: CASSPDITIADTQYF. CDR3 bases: TGCGCCAGCAGCCCGGACATTACCATCGCAGATACGCAGTATTTT.